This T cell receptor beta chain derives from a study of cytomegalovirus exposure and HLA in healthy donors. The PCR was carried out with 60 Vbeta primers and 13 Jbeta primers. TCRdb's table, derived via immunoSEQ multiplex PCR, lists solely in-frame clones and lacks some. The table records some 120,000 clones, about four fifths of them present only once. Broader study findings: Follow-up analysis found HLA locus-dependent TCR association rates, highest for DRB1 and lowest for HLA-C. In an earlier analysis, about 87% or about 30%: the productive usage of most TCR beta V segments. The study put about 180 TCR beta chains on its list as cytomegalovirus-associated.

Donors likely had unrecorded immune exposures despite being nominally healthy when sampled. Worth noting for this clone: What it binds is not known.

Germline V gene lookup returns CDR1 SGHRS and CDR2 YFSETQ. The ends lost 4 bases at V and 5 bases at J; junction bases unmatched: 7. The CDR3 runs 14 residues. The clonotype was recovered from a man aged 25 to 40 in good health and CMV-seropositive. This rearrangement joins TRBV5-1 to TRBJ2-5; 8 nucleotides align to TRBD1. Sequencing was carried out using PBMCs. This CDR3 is CASSLGQGWETQYF. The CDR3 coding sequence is TGCGCCAGCAGCCTAGGACAGGGATGGGAGACCCAGTACTTC.